Listed below are T cell receptor beta chains from one sample, sequenced in a study of shared clonotypes between healthy human individuals. Assay: immunoSEQ multiplex PCR; the TCRdb copy retains only in-frame clones and omits some. The data hold approximately 710,000 clones, with about 92% observed a single time. Input material: memory CD8+ T cells from PBMCs. The receptors originated from a man aged 18 to 30 in good health. Some clones in this sample may be carry-over from other donors' samples. Each CDR3 is given with its conserved first and last residue. A D gene is named only where the DNA matches it firmly. Clone size is not always given. Where it is, it says once, few, many or a class for expanded clones.

d_call	j_call	clone_size	v_call	cdr3_nt	cdr3_aa
TRBD1	TRBJ1-5	.	TRBV19	TGTGCCAGTACCTCTATCCCGGGACAGGGCCGTCAGCCCCAGCATTTT	CASTSIPGQGRQPQHF
TRBD1	TRBJ1-4	.	TRBV19	TGTGCCAGTAGCAGCCTTCGGGACAGGGAAAATGAAAAACTGTTTTTT	CASSSLRDRENEKLFF
TRBD1	TRBJ1-5	once	TRBV28	TGTGCCAGCAGTTTGCTGACAGGGGCGGTGTTGGGAAGCAATCAGCCCCAGCATTTT	CASSLLTGAVLGSNQPQHF
.	TRBJ1-1	.	TRBV19	TGTGCCAGTAGTTTATGGACTGAAGCTTTCTTT	CASSLWTEAFF
.	TRBJ2-1	.	TRBV9	TGTGCCAGCAGCGGTTACGGGGCCCTTAGCAATGAGCAGTTCTTC	CASSGYGALSNEQFF
TRBD2	TRBJ2-1	.	TRBV29-1	TGCAGCGTTGAAGGGGCGGGAGTCCCATACAATGAGCAGTTCTTC	CSVEGAGVPYNEQFF
.	TRBJ1-2	.	TRBV5-6	TGTGCCAGCAGCTTGGCCGTAGGGGGGGCCTATGGCTACACCTTC	CASSLAVGGAYGYTF
TRBD2	TRBJ2-2	.	TRBV7-3	TGTGCCAGCAGCTCGAGCGGGATTCAGTCCGGGGAGCTGTTTTTT	CASSSSGIQSGELFF
.	TRBJ1-5	.	TRBV18	TGTGCCAGCTCCCCTGACGGGTGGAATCAGCCCCAGCATTTT	CASSPDGWNQPQHF
.	TRBJ2-1	.	TRBV7-9	TGTGCCAGCAGCTCCAGCGGCGATGAGCAGTTCTTC	CASSSSGDEQFF
.	TRBJ1-4	.	TRBV7-2	TGTGCCAGCAGGCGGGGTACAACGGTTGTTGCTAATGAAAAACTGTTTTTT	CASRRGTTVVANEKLFF
TRBD1	TRBJ2-3	once	TRBV2	TGTGCCAGCAGTGGAGACAGGGGGCGAGACGTCAGCACAGATACGCAGTATTTT	CASSGDRGRDVSTDTQYF
TRBD1	TRBJ1-1	.	TRBV19	TGTGCCAGTAGTGTGACAGGGAAGTCTGAAGCTTTCTTT	CASSVTGKSEAFF
.	TRBJ2-1	.	TRBV19	TGTGCCAGCGACTCTCTAGGCAGGGACTCCAATGAGCAGTTCTTC	CASDSLGRDSNEQFF
.	TRBJ1-6	.	TRBV30	TGTGCCTGGAGTGTGGGGGTGTCCTATAATTCACCCCTCCACTTT	CAWSVGVSYNSPLHF
.	TRBJ2-7	few	TRBV9	TGTGCCAGCAGCGTAGCCACAGATTACGAGCAGTACTTC	CASSVATDYEQYF